The present T cell receptor (beta chain) was sequenced within a study of HIV-infected patients and healthy controls. Study results and limitations: Significant mean usage differences between HIV-infected patients and controls involved eight alpha and eight beta V genes.

The CDR3 length is 15 residues. Germline V gives CDR1 MNHEY, CDR2 SVGAGI. V was cut by 8 bases and J by 2 bases, with 18 bases left in between. Alpha and beta constant-region primers primed reverse transcription of around 500 ng RNA. Each of the alpha and beta chains got its own library through chain-specific third strand synthesis with indices. A single primer pair per chain amplified all rearrangements, with per-molecule barcodes. Ligation attached cDNA to a 5' RACE adapter that carried a random hexamer and SP2 site. The SP2 site served as the priming point for second strand synthesis. TCRdb fed the 5' RACE reads into MiXCR, producing one record per CDR3 protein. In the table there are about 10,000 distinct CDR3 sequences, approximately 6% of which are singletons. This clonotype appeared many times. Its antigen is not known. Antiretroviral therapy had run roughly three months, about 14 weeks, before follow-up blood collection. Whole blood was used without fractionation, so all unsorted peripheral T cells were included.

Sequencing used blood, obtained during antiretroviral therapy. This clonotype originated in an adult with HIV infection. The donor label of this sample is uncertain. The chain couples TRBV6-5 to TRBJ2-5; D possibly corresponds to TRBD2 (6 bases). CDR3 bases: TGTGCCAGCTCTATCTACCCCGCGGGGCAAGAGACCCAGTACTTC. The encoded protein is CASSIYPAGQETQYF.